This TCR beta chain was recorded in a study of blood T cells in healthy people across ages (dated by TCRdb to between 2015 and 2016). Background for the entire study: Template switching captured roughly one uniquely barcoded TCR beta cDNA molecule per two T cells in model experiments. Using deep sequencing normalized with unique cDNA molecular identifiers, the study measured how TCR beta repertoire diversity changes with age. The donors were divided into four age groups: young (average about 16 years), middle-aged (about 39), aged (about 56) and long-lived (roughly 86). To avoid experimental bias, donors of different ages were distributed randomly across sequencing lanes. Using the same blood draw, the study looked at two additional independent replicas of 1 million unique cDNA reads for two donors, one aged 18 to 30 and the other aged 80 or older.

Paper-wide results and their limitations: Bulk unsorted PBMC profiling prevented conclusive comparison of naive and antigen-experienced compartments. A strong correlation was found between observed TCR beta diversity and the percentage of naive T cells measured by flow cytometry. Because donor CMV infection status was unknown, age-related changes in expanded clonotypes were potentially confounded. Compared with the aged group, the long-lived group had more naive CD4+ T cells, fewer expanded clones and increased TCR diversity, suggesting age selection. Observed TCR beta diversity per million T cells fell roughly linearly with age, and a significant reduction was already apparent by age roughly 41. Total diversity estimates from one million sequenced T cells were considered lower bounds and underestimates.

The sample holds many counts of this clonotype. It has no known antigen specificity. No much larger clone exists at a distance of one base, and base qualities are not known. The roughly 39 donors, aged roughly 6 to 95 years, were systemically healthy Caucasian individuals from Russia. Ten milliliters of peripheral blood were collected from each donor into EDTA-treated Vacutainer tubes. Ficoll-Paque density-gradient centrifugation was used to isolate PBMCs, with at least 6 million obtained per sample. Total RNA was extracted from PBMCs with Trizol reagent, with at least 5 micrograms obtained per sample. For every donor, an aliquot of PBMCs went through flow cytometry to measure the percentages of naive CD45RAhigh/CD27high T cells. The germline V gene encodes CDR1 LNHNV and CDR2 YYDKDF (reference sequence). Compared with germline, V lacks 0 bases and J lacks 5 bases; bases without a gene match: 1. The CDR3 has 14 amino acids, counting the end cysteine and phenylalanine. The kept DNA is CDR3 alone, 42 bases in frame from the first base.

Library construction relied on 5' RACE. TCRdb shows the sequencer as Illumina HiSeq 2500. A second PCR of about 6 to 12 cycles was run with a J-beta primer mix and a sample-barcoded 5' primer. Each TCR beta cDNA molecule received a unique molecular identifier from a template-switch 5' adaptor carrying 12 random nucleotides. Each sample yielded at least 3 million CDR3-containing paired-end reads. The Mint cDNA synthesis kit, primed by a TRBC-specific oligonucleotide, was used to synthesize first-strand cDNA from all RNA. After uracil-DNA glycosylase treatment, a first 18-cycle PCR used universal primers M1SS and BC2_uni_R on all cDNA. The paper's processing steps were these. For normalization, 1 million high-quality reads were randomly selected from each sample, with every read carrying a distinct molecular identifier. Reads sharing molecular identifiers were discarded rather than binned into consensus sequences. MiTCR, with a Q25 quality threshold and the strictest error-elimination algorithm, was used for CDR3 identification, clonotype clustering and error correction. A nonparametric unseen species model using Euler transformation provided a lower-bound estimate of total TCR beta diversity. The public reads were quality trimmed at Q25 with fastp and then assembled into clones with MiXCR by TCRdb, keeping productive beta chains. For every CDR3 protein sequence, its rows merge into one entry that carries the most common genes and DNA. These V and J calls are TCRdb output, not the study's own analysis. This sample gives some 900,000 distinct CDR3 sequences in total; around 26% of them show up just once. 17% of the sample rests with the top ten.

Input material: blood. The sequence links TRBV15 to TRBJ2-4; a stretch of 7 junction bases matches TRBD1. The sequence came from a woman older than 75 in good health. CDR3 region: CATSREGTENIQYF. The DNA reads TGTGCCACCAGCAGAGAAGGGACAGAAAACATTCAGTACTTC.